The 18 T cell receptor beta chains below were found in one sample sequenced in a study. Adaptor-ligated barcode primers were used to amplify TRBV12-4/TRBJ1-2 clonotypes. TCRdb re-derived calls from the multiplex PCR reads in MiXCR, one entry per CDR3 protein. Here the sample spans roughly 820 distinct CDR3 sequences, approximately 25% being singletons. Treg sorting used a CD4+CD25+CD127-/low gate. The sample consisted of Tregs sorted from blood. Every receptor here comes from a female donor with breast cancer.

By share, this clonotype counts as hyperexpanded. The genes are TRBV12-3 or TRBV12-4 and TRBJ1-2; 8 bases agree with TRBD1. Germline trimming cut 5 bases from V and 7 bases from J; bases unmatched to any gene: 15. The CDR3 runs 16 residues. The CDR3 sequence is CASSNRRTGSIGGYTF. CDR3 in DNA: TGTGCCAGCAGTAATCGTCGGACAGGGAGTATCGGTGGCTACACCTTC.

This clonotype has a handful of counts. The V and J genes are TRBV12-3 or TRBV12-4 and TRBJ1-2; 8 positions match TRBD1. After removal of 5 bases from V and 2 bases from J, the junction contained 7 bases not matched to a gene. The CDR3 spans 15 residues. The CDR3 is CASSNRRTGNYGYTF. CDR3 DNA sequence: TGTGCCAGCAGTAATCGTCGGACAGGGAACTATGGCTACACCTTC.

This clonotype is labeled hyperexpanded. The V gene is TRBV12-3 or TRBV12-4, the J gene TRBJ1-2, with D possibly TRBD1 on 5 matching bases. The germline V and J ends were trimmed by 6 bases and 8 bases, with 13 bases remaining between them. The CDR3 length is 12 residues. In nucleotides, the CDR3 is TGTGCCAGCAGCCAGGGTATTCGGGGCTACACCTTC. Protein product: CASSQGIRGYTF.

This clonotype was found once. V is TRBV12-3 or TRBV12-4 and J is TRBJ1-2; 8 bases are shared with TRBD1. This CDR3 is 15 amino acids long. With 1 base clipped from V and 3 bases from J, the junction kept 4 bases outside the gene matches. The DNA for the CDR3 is TGTGCCAGCAGTTTAGGAACGGGACAGGACTATGGCTACACCTTC. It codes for CASSLGTGQDYGYTF.

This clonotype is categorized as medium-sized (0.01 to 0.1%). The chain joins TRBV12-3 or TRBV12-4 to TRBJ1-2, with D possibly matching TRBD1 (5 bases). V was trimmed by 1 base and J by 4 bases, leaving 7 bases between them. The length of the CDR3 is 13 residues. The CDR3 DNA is TGTGCCAGCAGTTTAGGGGACCCCTATGGCTACACCTTC. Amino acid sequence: CASSLGDPYGYTF.

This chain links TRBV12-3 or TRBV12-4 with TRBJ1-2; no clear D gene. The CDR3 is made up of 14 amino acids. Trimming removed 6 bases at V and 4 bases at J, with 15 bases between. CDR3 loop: CASSLSLESYGYTF. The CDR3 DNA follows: TGTGCCAGCAGCCTCAGCTTGGAAAGCTATGGCTACACCTTC.

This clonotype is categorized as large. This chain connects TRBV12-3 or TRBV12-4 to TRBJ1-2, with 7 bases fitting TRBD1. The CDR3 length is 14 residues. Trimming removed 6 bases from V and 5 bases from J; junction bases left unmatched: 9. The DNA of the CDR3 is TGTGCCAGCAGCTATACGGGACAGAATTATGGCTACACCTTC. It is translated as CASSYTGQNYGYTF.

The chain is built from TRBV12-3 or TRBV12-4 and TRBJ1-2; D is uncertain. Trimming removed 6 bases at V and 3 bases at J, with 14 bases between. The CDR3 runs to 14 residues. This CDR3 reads CASRWTLRDYGYTF. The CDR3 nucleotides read TGTGCCAGCAGGTGGACTCTCCGGGACTATGGCTACACCTTC.

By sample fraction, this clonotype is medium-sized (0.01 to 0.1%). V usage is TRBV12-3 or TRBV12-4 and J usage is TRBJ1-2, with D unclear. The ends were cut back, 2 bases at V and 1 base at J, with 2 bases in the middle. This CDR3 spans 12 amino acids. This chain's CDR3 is CASSLINYGYTF. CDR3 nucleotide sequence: TGTGCCAGCAGTTTAATTAACTATGGCTACACCTTC.

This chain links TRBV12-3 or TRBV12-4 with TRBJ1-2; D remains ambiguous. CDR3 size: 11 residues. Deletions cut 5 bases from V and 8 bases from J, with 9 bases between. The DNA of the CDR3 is TGTGCCAGCAGTCGCTACGGAGGCTACACCTTC. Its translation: CASSRYGGYTF.

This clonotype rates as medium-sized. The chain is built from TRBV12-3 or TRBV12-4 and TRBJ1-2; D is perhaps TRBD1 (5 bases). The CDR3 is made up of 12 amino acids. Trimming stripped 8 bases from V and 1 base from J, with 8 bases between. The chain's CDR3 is CASSRDNYGYTF. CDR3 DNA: TGTGCCAGCTCCAGGGATAACTATGGCTACACCTTC.

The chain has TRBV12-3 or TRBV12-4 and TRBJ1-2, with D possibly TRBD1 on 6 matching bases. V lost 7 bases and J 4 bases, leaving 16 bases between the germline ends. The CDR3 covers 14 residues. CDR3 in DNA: TGTGCCAGCACCTATCAGACAGGCGGCTATGGCTACACCTTC. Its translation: CASTYQTGGYGYTF.

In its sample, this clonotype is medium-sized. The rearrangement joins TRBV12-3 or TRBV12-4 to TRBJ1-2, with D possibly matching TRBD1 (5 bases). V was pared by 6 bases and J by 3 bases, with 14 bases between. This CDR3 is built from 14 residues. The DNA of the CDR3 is TGTGCCAGCAGCCTGCAGGGATTTCACTATGGCTACACCTTC. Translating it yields CASSLQGFHYGYTF.

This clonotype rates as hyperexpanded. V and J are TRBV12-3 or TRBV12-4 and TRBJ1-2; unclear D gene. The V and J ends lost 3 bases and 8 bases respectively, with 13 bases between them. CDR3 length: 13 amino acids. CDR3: CASSLRQVRGYTF. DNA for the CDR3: TGTGCCAGCAGTTTGCGGCAGGTACGAGGCTACACCTTC.

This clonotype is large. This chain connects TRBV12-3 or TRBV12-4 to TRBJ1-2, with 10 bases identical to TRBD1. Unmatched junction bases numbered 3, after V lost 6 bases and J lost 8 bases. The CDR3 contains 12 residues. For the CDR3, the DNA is TGTGCCAGCAGAGGGACAGGGGACGGCTACACCTTC. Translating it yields CASRGTGDGYTF.

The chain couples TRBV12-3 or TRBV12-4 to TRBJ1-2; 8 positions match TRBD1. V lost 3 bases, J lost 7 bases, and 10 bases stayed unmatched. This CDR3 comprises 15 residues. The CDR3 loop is CASSFRTGSIGGYTF. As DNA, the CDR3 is TGTGCCAGCAGTTTCCGGACAGGGAGTATCGGTGGCTACACCTTC.

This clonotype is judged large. CDR3 in DNA: TGTGCCAGCAGCAATCCCTATGGCTACACCTTC. This encodes CASSNPYGYTF. The V gene is TRBV12-3 or TRBV12-4, the J gene TRBJ1-2; D not resolved. The CDR3 totals 11 residues. Trimming took 6 bases from V and 4 from J, leaving 6 bases between them.

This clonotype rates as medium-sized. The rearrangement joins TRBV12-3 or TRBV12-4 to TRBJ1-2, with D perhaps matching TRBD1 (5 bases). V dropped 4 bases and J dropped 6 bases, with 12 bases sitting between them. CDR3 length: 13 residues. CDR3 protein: CASSSQGANGYTF. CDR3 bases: TGTGCCAGCAGTTCCCAGGGCGCAAATGGCTACACCTTC.